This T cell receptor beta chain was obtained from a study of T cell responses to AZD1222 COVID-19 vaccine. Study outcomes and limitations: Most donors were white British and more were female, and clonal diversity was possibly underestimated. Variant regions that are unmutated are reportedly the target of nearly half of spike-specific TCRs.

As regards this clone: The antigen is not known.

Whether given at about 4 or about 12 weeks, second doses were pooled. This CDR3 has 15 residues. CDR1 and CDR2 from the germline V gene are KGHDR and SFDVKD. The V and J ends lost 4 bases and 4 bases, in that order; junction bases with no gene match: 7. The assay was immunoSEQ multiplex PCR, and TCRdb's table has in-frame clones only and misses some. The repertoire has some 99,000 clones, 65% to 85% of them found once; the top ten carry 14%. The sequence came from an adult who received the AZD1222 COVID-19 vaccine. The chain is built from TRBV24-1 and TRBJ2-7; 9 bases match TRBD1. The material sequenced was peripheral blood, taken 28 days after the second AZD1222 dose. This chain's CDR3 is CATSERTGTGYEQYF. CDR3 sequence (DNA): TGTGCCACCAGTGAGCGAACCGGGACAGGGTACGAGCAGTACTTC.